This T cell receptor (beta chain) was identified in a study of T cell repertoires in cytomegalovirus infection. Study details: Both a matching HLA type and CMV infection were indicated by public TCR beta signatures.

Overall study results and limits: The ex vivo response showed dominance by HLA-C-restricted CMV-specific TCR beta clonotypes.

TCRdb recomputed calls from the reads with MiXCR, one row per CDR3 protein. Among some 220,000 distinct CDR3 sequences, approximately 13% were seen once, and the ten largest hold 1.5% to 2%. As concerns this clonotype: Its antigen is undetermined.

The sequenced sample consisted of PBMCs. This TCR came from a human donor in good health (CMV status not recorded). Some clones in this sample may be carry-over from other donors' samples.

The DNA of the CDR3 is TGTGCCAGCAGTGAATTAACAGGGAGGGCTTATTCACCCCTCCACTTT. Its protein product is CASSELTGRAYSPLHF. V and J are TRBV25-1 and TRBJ1-6, with D possibly being TRBD1 (6 bases). V was cut by 1 base and J by 8 bases, with 15 bases left in between. CDR1 MGHDK and CDR2 SYGVNS come from the germline V gene. CDR3 length equals 16 residues.